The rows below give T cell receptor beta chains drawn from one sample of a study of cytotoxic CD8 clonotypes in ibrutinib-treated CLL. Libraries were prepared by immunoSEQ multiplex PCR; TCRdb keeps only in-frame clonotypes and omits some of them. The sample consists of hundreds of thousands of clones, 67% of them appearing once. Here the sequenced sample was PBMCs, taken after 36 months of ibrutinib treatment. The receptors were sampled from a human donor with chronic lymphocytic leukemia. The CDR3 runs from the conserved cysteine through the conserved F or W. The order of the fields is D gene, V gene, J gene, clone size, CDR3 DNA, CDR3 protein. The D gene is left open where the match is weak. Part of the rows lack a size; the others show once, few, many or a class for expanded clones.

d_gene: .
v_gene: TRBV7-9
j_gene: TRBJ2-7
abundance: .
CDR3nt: TGTGCCAGCAGCTCCCCGACAGGTTCCTACGAGCAGTACTTC
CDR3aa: CASSSPTGSYEQYF

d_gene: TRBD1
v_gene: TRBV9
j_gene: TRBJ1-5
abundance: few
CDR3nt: TGTGCCAGCAGCGTAGCTCCGGGACAGGCAAATCAGCCCCAGCATTTT
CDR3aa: CASSVAPGQANQPQHF

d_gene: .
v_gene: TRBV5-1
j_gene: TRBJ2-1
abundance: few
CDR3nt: TGCGCCAGCAGCTTGGAGGGTTGGGGAAATGAGCAGTTCTTC
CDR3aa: CASSLEGWGNEQFF

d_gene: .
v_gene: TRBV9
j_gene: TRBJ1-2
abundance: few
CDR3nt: TGTGCCAGCAGCCCCCGCGGGGTGGGAGACTATGGCTACACCTTC
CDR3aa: CASSPRGVGDYGYTF

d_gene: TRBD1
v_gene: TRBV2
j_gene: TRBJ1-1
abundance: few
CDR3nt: TGTGCCAGCAAATGGGACAGGGGTAACACTGAAGCTTTCTTT
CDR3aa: CASKWDRGNTEAFF

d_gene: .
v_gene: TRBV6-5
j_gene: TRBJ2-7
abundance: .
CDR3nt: TGTGCCAGCAGTTACCGACGGACACTCAACGCCTACGAGCAGTACTTC
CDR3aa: CASSYRRTLNAYEQYF

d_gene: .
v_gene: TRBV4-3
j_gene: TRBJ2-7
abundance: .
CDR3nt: TGCGCCAGCAGCCAAGAACGTCGATCGGAGCAGTACTTC
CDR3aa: CASSQERRSEQYF

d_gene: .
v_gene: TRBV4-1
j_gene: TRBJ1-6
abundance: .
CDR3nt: TGCGCCAGCAGCCAAGAAGGGACCGTAAATTCACCCCTCCACTTT
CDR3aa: CASSQEGTVNSPLHF

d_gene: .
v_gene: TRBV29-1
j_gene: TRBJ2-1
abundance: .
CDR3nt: TGCAGCGTTGCTCGTGCCGATGAGCAGTTCTTC
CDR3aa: CSVARADEQFF

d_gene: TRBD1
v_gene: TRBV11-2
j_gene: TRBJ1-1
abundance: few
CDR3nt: TGTGCCAGCAGCCTGCGGGACAGTATGAACACTGAAGCTTTCTTT
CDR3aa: CASSLRDSMNTEAFF

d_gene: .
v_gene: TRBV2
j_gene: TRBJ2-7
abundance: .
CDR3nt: TGTGCCAGCGGCAGTTCGACGTACGAGCAGTACTTC
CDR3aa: CASGSSTYEQYF

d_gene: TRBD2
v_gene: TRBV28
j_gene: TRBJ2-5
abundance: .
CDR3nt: TGTGCCAGCACTGAAAGCGGGGGCCGAGAGACCCAGTACTTC
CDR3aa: CASTESGGRETQYF

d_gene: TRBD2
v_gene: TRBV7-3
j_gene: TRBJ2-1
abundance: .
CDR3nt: TGTGCCAGCAGCTTAACGAGGGTAGCGGGGTACAATGAGCAGTTCTTC
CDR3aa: CASSLTRVAGYNEQFF

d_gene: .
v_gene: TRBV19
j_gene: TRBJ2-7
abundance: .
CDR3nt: TGTGCCAGTAGTATGTTAGGGCAGGGACGGGTGCAGTACTTC
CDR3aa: CASSMLGQGRVQYF

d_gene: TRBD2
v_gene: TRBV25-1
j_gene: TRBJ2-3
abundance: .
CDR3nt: TGTGCCAGCAGTGTAGCGGGAGGGCCCTCAGATACGCAGTATTTT
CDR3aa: CASSVAGGPSDTQYF

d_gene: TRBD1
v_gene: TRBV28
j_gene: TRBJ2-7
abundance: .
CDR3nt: TGTGCCAGCAGCCCCGGGACAGGGTTTTCCTACGAGCAGTACTTC
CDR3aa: CASSPGTGFSYEQYF

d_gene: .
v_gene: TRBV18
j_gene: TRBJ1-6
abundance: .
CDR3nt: TGTGCCAGCTCAGCAACCTACGGGACGAATAATTCACCCCTCCACTTT
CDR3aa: CASSATYGTNNSPLHF

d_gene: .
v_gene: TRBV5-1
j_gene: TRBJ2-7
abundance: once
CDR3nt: TGCGCCAGCAGCTTGGATGAGGGAAACTCCTACGAGCAGTACTTC
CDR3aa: CASSLDEGNSYEQYF

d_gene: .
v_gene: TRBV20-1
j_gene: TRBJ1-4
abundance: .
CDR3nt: TGCAGTGCTAGGGTGGGTGAAAAACTGTTTTTT
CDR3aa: CSARVGEKLFF

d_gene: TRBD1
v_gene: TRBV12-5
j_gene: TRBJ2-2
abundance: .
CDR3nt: TGTGCTAGTGGCCTAGGTGCCGGGACAGGTACCGGGGAGCTGTTTTTT
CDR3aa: CASGLGAGTGTGELFF

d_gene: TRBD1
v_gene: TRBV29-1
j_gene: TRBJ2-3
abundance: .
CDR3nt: TGCAGCGTTGTAGCAGGCCAGGGGGAGCGAGGAACAGATACGCAGTATTTT
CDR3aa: CSVVAGQGERGTDTQYF

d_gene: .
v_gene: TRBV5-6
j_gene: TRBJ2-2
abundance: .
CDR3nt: TGTGCCAGCAGCTTCAAGGGGGGGAACACCGGGGAGCTGTTTTTT
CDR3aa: CASSFKGGNTGELFF

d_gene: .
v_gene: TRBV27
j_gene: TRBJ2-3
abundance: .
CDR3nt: TGTGCCAGCAGTTTAAGTCTTAGCACAGATACGCAGTATTTT
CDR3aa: CASSLSLSTDTQYF

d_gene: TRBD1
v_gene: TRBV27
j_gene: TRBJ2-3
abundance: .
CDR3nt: TGTGCCAGCAAATTCCGGGACAGGGGGTTTGGCACAGATACGCAGTATTTT
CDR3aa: CASKFRDRGFGTDTQYF

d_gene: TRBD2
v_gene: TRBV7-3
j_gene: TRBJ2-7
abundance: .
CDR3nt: TGTGCCAGCAGCCTAAGCGGGGGGGCCTTCTACGAGCAGTACTTC
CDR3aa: CASSLSGGAFYEQYF

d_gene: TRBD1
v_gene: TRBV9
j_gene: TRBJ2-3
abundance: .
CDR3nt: TGTGCCAGCAGCTATCGGACAGGGTTATGGGATACGCAGTATTTT
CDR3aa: CASSYRTGLWDTQYF

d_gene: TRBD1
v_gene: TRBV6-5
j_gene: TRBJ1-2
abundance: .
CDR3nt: TGTGCCAGCAATCGAGGGGGCCACTATGGCTACACCTTC
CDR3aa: CASNRGGHYGYTF

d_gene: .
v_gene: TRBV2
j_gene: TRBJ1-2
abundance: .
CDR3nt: TGTGCCAGCAGTGAAGAAGTGGGGACTCCATATGGCTACACCTTC
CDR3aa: CASSEEVGTPYGYTF

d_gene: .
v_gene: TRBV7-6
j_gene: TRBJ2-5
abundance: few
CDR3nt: TGTGCCAGCAGCGTCACAGGTCTCCAAGAGACCCAGTACTTC
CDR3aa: CASSVTGLQETQYF

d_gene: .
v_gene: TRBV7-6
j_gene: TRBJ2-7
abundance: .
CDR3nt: TGTGCCAGCAGCCCGACACAGGGAGTTGAGACCTTCGAGCAGTACTTC
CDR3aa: CASSPTQGVETFEQYF

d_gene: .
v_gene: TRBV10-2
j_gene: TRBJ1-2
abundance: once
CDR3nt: TGCGCCAGCAGTGAAAAATTGGACAGCTTCTATGGCTACACCTTC
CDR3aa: CASSEKLDSFYGYTF

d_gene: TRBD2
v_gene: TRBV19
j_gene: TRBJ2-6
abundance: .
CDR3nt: TGTGCCAGTTCTCACAATAGCGGGACCGGGGCCAACGTCCTGACTTTC
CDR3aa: CASSHNSGTGANVLTF

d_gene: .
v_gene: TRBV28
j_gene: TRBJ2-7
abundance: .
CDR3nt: TGTGCCAGCAGTTTACTCCCGATCGTGACGGACGAGCAGTACTTC
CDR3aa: CASSLLPIVTDEQYF

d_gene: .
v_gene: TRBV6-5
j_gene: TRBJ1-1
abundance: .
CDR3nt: TGTGCCAGCAGTTACTCGAAGGGGGGGGGCACTGAAGCTTTCTTT
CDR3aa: CASSYSKGGGTEAFF

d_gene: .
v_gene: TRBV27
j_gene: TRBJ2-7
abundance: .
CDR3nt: TGTGCCAGCAGTCCCATAGACTACTACGAGCAGTACTTC
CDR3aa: CASSPIDYYEQYF

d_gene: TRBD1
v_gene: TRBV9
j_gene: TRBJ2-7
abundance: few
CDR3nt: TGTGCCAGCAGCATGGACAGGGAGAGCTACGAGCAGTACTTC
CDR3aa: CASSMDRESYEQYF

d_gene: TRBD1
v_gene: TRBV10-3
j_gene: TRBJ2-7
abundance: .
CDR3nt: TGTGCCATCAGTGAGTCGGGGTCCTCCGGGACAGGGCCATACGAGCAGTACTTC
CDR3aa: CAISESGSSGTGPYEQYF

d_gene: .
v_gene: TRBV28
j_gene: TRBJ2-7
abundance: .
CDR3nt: TGTGCCAGCAGTTTGCCCATGTACGAGCAGTACTTC
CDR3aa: CASSLPMYEQYF

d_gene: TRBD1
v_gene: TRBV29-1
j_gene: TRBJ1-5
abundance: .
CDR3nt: TGCAGCGTCAGGGGGACGAGCAATCAGCCCCAGCATTTT
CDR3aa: CSVRGTSNQPQHF

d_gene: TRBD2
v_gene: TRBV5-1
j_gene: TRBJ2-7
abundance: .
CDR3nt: TGCGCCAGCAGCTTGGCCTTCGCTAGCGGACCCTACGAGCAGTACTTC
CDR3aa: CASSLAFASGPYEQYF

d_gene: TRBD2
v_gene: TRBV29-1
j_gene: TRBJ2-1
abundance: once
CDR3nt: TGCAGCGGTAGCGGGGTTTACAATGAGCAGTTCTTC
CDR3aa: CSGSGVYNEQFF

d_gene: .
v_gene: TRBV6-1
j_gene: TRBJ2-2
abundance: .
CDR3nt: TGTGCCAGCAGTGAACCGGGACTGAACACCGGGGAGCTGTTTTTT
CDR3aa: CASSEPGLNTGELFF

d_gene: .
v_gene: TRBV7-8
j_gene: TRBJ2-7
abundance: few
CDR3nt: TGTGCCAGCAGCCCCAGAACCTCCTACGAGCAGTACTTC
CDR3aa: CASSPRTSYEQYF

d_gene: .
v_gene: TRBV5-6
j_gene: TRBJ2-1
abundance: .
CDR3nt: TGTGCCAGCAGCTACCTCGGGACTCTCATTATGGATGAGCAGTTCTTC
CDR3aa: CASSYLGTLIMDEQFF

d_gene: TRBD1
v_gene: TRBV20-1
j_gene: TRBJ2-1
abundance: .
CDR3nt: TGCAGTGCAGGGGACAGAAATGAGCAGTTCTTC
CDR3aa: CSAGDRNEQFF

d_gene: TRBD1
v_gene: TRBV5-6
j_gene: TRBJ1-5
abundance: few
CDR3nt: TGTGCCAGCAGCTTTTGGACAGGGGGAGAGCAGCCCCAGCATTTT
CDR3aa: CASSFWTGGEQPQHF

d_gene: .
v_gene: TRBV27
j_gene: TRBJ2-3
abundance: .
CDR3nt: TGTGCCAGCAGCGGGGACTCCACAGATACGCAGTATTTT
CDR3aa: CASSGDSTDTQYF

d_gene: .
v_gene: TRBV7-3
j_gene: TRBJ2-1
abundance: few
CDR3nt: TGTGCCAGCAGCTTAAGTCTAGGGACCTACAATGAGCAGTTCTTC
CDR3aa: CASSLSLGTYNEQFF

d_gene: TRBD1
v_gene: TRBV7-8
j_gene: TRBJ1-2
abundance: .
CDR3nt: TGTGCCAGCAGCTTGCTCGGGCGACAGGGGGCTTCGGGCGGCTATGGCTACACCTTC
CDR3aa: CASSLLGRQGASGGYGYTF

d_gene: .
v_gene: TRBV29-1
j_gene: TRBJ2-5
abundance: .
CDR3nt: TGCAGCGCGAGGGGGTCCTCTGAGACCCAGTACTTC
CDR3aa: CSARGSSETQYF

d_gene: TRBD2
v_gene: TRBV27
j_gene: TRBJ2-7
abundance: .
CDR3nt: TGTGCCAGCAGCCTTAGCGGGAGAGCCTACGAGCAGTACTTC
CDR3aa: CASSLSGRAYEQYF

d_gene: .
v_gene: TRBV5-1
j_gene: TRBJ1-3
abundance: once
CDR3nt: TGCGCCAGCAGCTTACAGAACAGAGCGGCTGGAAACACCATATATTTT
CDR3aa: CASSLQNRAAGNTIYF

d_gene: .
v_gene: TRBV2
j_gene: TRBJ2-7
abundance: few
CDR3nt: TGTGCCAGCAGTCCCAGGTACGAGCAGTACTTC
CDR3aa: CASSPRYEQYF